This T cell receptor (beta chain) is from a study of T cells in Graves' hyperthyroidism and ophthalmopathy. Broader study findings: Researchers found most expanded thyroid clonotypes above 0.001 in blood as well. A model built on 13 V-J features separated ophthalmopathy from stable hyperthyroidism.

This CDR3 contains 14 residues. The V gene lost 3 bases and the J gene lost 6 bases, with 14 bases spanning the gap. CDR1 is MNHNS, CDR2 SASEGT, per germline. On this clonotype itself: The antigen is unknown.

The study excluded patients with uncontrolled infection, other autoimmune disease, pregnancy or lactation. Roughly 9.1 ml of fresh peripheral blood supplied the PBMCs. Regions amplified from RNA transcripts were the TCR beta CDR3 regions. HTBI primers drove first-round RT-PCR of the TCR CDR3. TCRdb reprocessed the multiplex PCR reads with MiXCR, giving one entry per CDR3 protein. The sample comprises roughly 500,000 distinct CDR3 sequences, roughly a sixth of which are singletons, and less than 30% rests with the top ten. Sequenced sample: blood. The chain has TRBV6-1 and TRBJ1-1; D is uncertain. The TCR sequence derives from a woman aged 25 to 39 with Graves' ophthalmopathy. The CDR3 is CASSDLLRDPEAFF. The CDR3 bases are TGTGCCAGCAGTGACCTCCTGCGTGATCCTGAAGCTTTCTTT.